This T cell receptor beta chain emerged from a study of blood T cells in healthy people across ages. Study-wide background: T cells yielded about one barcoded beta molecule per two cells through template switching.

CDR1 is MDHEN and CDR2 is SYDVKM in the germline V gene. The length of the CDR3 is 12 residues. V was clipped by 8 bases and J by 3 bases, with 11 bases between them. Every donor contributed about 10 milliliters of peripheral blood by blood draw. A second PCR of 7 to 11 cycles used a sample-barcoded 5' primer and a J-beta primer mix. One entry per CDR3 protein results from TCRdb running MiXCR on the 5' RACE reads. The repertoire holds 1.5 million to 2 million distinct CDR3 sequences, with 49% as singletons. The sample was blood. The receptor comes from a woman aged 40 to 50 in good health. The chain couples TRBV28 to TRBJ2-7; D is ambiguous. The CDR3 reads CASGVGYYEQYF. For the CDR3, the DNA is TGTGCCAGCGGGGTAGGTTACTACGAGCAGTACTTC.